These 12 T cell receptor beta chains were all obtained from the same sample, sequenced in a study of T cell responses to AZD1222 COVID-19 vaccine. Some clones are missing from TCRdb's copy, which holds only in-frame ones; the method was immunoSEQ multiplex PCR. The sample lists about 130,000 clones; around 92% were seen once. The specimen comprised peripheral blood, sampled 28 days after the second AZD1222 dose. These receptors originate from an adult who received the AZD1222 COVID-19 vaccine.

CDR3 region: CASGGREKTQYF. The CDR3 region has the DNA TGTGCCAGCGGGGGCAGGGAGAAGACCCAGTACTTC. The chain links TRBV28 to TRBJ2-5, with D tentatively TRBD1 (6 bases). The CDR3 has 12 amino acids. CDR1 MDHEN and CDR2 SYDVKM come from the germline V gene. V was shortened by 8 bases and J by 6 bases, with 13 bases between the two germline ends.

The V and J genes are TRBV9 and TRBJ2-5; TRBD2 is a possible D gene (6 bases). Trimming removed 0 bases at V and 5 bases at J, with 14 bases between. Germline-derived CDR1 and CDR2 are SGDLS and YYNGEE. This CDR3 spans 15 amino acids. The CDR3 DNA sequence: TGTGCCAGCAGCGTAGTTGCAGGTCGGGGGGAGACCCAGTACTTC. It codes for CASSVVAGRGETQYF.

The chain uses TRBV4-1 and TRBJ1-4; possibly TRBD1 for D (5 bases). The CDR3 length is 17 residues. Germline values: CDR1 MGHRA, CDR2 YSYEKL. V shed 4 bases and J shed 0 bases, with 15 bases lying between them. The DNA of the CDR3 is TGCGCCAGCAGCCCGACGAGGACAAGGGCAACTAATGAAAAACTGTTTTTT. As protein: CASSPTRTRATNEKLFF.

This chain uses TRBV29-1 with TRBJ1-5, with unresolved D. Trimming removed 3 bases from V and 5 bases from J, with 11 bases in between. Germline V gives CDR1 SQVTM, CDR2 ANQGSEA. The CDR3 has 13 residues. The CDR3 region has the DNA TGCAGCGTTGACTTGGGTTTCGATCAGCCCCAGCATTTT. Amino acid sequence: CSVDLGFDQPQHF.

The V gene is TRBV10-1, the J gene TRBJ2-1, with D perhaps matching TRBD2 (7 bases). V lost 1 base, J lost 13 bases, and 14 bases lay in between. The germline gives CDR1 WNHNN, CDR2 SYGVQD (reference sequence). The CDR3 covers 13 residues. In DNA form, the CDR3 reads TGCGCCAGCAGTGAGTTGGAGGGGGGGCCACAGTTCTTC. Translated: CASSELEGGPQFF.

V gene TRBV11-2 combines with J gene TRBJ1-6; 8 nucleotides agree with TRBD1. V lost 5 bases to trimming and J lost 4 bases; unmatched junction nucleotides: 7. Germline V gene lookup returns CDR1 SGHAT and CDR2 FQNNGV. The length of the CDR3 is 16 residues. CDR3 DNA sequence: TGTGCCAGCAGCCCACCGGGACAGGCTTATAATTCACCCCTCCACTTT. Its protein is CASSPPGQAYNSPLHF.

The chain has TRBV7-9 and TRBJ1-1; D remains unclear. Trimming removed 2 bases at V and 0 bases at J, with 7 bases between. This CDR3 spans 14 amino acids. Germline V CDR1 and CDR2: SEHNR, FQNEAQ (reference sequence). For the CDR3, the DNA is TGTGCCAGCAGCTTAAGGCAGATGAACACTGAAGCTTTCTTT. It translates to CASSLRQMNTEAFF.

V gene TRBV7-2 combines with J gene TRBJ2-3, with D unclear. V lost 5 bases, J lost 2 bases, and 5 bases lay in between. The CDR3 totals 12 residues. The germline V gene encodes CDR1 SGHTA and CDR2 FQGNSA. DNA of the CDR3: TGTGCCAGCAGCGCAAACACAGATACGCAGTATTTT. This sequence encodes CASSANTDTQYF.

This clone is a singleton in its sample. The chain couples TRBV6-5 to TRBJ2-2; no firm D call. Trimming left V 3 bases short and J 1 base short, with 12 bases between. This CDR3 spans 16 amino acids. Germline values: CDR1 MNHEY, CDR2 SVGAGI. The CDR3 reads CASSYSPDLNTGELFF. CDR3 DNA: TGTGCCAGCAGTTATTCGCCAGACCTGAACACCGGGGAGCTGTTTTTT.

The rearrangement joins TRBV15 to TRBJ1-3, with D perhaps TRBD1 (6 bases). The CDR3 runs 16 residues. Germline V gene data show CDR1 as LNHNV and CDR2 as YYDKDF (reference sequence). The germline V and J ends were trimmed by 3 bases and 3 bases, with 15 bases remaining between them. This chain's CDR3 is CATSSHRANYGNTIYF. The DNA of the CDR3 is TGTGCCACCAGCAGCCACAGGGCCAACTATGGAAACACCATATATTTT.

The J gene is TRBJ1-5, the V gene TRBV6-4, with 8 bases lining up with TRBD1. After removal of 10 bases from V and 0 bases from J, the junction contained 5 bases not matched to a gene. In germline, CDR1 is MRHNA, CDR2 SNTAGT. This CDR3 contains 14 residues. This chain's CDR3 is CAIQTGGSNQPQHF. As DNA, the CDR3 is TGTGCCATCCAAACAGGGGGTAGCAATCAGCCCCAGCATTTT.

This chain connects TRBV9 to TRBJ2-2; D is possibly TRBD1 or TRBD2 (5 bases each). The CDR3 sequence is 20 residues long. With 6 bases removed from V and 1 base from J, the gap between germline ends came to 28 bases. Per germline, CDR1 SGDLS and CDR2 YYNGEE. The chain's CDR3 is CASTQNGDNRGGWNTGELFF. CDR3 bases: TGTGCCAGCACCCAGAACGGGGATAATCGTGGGGGATGGAACACCGGGGAGCTGTTTTTT.